Listed here are 27 T cell receptor beta chains from one sample, sequenced in a study of identical twins. TCRdb re-called the 5' RACE reads through MiXCR, storing one row per CDR3 protein. The repertoire holds 250,000 to 300,000 distinct CDR3 sequences, with about 8% as singletons. These records were also assigned to another study, of yellow fever vaccine responses in identical twins.

Sequencing used CD8+ T cells sorted from blood. These receptors originate from a woman between 18 and 30 years old in good health.

This clonotype was seen at least ten times. This chain links TRBV20-1 with TRBJ2-5; D uncertain. V gave up 8 bases and J gave up 6 bases, with 10 bases separating them. The CDR3 is 10 amino acids. Germline V gene sequence: CDR1 DFQATT, CDR2 SNEGSKA (reference sequence). CDR3 in DNA: TGCAGTTCGAGGCGGCAGACCCAGTACTTC. Its protein is CSSRRQTQYF.

The genes are TRBV12-3 or TRBV12-4 and TRBJ2-1; 7 positions agree with TRBD2. The CDR3 spans 14 residues. J was trimmed by 9 bases and V by 6 bases; bases with no gene match: 11. The CDR3 protein is CASSRGEGYREQFF. The CDR3 DNA is TGTGCCAGCAGCCGGGGGGAGGGCTACCGTGAGCAGTTCTTC.

This clonotype showed up just a few times. The chain joins TRBV6-2 or TRBV6-3 to TRBJ2-1, with 8 bases lining up with TRBD2. Looked up from germline, CDR1 is MNHEY and CDR2 is SVGEGT. This CDR3 has 14 amino acids. Losses at the gene ends were 4 bases for V and 5 bases for J; bases not matched to a gene: 4. The CDR3 DNA follows: TGTGCCAGCAGTTGGAGCGGGAGCCACAATGAGCAGTTCTTC. It specifies CASSWSGSHNEQFF.

This chain uses TRBV6-5 with TRBJ2-2, with D hard to call. Looked up from germline, CDR1 is MNHEY and CDR2 is SVGAGI. V was cut by 1 base and J by 1 base, with 16 bases left in between. The CDR3 is 18 residues long. CDR3 loop: CASSYLQLSSLNTGELFF. CDR3 coding DNA: TGTGCCAGCAGTTACTTACAATTATCAAGCCTGAACACCGGGGAGCTGTTTTTT.

This clonotype was found a few times. The chain links TRBV14 to TRBJ2-1; D remains ambiguous. The V and J ends lost 5 bases and 7 bases respectively, with 12 bases between them. The CDR3 totals 13 residues. The germline CDR1 and CDR2 sequences are SGHDN and FVKESK. The CDR3 DNA reads TGTGCCAGCAGCAGGGTCATGGTGAATGAGCAGTTCTTC. Amino acids: CASSRVMVNEQFF.

This rearrangement joins TRBV29-1 to TRBJ1-5; a possible D gene is TRBD1 (6 bases). V was shortened by 6 bases and J by 11 bases, with 20 bases between the two germline ends. The CDR3 length is 13 residues. Germline CDR1 reads SQVTM; CDR2 reads ANQGSEA. CDR3 in DNA: TGCAGCGTCCGAGACAGGTTATCCCCAACCCAGCATTTT. It codes for CSVRDRLSPTQHF.

This clonotype appeared a few times. The chain joins TRBV7-8 to TRBJ1-1, with TRBD1 identical over 7 bases. This CDR3 is 16 amino acids long. Trimming took 2 bases from V and 9 from J; bases not matched to a gene: 15. Germline loops: CDR1 SGHVS, CDR2 FQNEAQ. In DNA form, the CDR3 reads TGTGCCAGCAGCTTAAGGGACAGACTTTTCAGGGATCAAGCTTTCTTT. It encodes CASSLRDRLFRDQAFF.

This clonotype has more than one count but fewer than ten. This rearrangement joins TRBV11-2 to TRBJ2-7, with 10 bases lining up with TRBD2. Germline V gene sequence: CDR1 SGHAT, CDR2 FQNNGV. After removal of 3 bases from V and 3 bases from J, the junction contained 5 bases not matched to a gene. The CDR3 totals 15 residues. The CDR3 region is CASSFGGLAHYEQYF. The CDR3 nucleotides are TGTGCCAGCAGCTTCGGGGGACTAGCGCACTACGAGCAGTACTTC.

The CDR3 region is CASSQERGLAGTSADTQYF. CDR3 coding DNA: TGCGCCAGCAGCCAAGAACGGGGACTAGCGGGGACCTCTGCAGATACGCAGTATTTT. The chain couples TRBV4-3 to TRBJ2-3, with 13 nucleotides matching TRBD2. CDR1 is LGHNA, CDR2 YSLEER, per germline. CDR3 size: 19 residues. The V segment lost 0 bases and the J segment 4 bases; nucleotides outside the gene matches: 10.

This clonotype was seen repeatedly, ten times or more. J is TRBJ2-1 and V is TRBV5-6, with 9 positions matching TRBD1. This CDR3 contains 14 residues. CDR1 is SGHDT and CDR2 is YYEEEE in the germline V gene. V was clipped by 3 bases and J by 3 bases; unmatched bases: 1. The CDR3 region has the DNA TGTGCCAGCAGCTCGGGACAGGGCTACAATGAGCAGTTCTTC. It translates to CASSSGQGYNEQFF.

This clonotype was recorded a few times. The genes are TRBV19 and TRBJ2-1; D ambiguous. Trimming left V 1 base short and J 3 bases short, with 10 bases between. Germline values: CDR1 LNHDA, CDR2 SQIVND (reference sequence). There are 15 residues in the CDR3. Here the CDR3 DNA reads TGTGCCAGTAGTATAGGTCAGGCAGGCTACAATGAGCAGTTCTTC. Protein product: CASSIGQAGYNEQFF. Supplemented by reference TRBV19 and TRBJ2-1, the full variable domain reads DGGITQSPKYLFRKEGQNVTLSCEQNLNHDAMYWYRQDPGQGLRLIYYSQIVNDFQKGDIAEGYSVSREKKESFPLTVTSAQKNPTAFYLCASSIGQAGYNEQFFGPGTRLTVL.

This chain joins TRBV7-9 and TRBJ1-1; D gene unclear. Germline lookup yields CDR1 SEHNR and CDR2 FQNEAQ (reference sequence). V lost 5 bases and J lost 6, with 13 bases in between. The CDR3 totals 13 residues. The CDR3 region is CASSLILQAEAFF. The CDR3 nucleotides are TGTGCCAGCAGCCTAATATTGCAGGCTGAAGCTTTCTTT. Full variable domain (outside the CDR3, taken from reference TRBV7-9 and TRBJ1-1): DTGVSQNPRHKITKRGQNVTFRCDPISEHNRLYWYRQTLGQGPEFLTYFQNEAQLEKSRLLSDRFSAERPKGSFSTLEIQRTEQGDSAMYLCASSLILQAEAFFGQGTRLTVV.

In this sample, this clonotype turned up a few times. This rearrangement joins TRBV20-1 to TRBJ1-5; no clear D. Germline assignment: CDR1 DFQATT and CDR2 SNEGSKA (reference sequence). V gave up 3 bases and J gave up 2 bases, with 11 bases separating them. The CDR3 contains 14 residues. CDR3 bases: TGCAGTGCTAGCGTAGGGATAGGCAATCAGCCCCAGCATTTT. Its translation is CSASVGIGNQPQHF.

This clonotype was seen ten or more times. This sequence joins TRBV20-1 and TRBJ2-1; D is unresolved. Germline values: CDR1 DFQATT, CDR2 SNEGSKA (reference sequence). The V and J ends lost 1 base and 9 bases respectively, with 16 bases between them. There are 14 residues in the CDR3. The CDR3 coding sequence is TGCAGTGCTAGAGGCCTTTCGCTCATCGTTGAGCAGTTCTTC. Protein sequence: CSARGLSLIVEQFF.

This clonotype has more than one count but fewer than ten. V gene TRBV7-8 combines with J gene TRBJ2-3; 9 bases fit TRBD2. Germline CDR1 and CDR2: SGHVS and FQNEAQ. J lost 1 base, V lost 0 bases, and 2 bases had no gene match. This CDR3 is built from 16 residues. CDR3 sequence reads: CASSLAVAGGTDTQYF. In DNA, the CDR3 is TGTGCCAGCAGCTTAGCGGTAGCGGGAGGCACAGATACGCAGTATTTT.

The J gene is TRBJ2-7, the V gene TRBV10-1; 9 bases map to TRBD2. The germline V gene encodes CDR1 WNHNN and CDR2 SYGVQD (reference sequence). The CDR3 is made up of 23 amino acids. V dropped 0 bases and J dropped 4; count of bases not matched to a gene: 28. The CDR3 loop is CASSESRWVGKSSAGGSEYEQYF. The CDR3, as DNA: TGCGCCAGCAGTGAGTCGCGGTGGGTTGGTAAGAGTTCTGCGGGAGGGTCCGAGTACGAGCAGTACTTC.

In this sample, this clonotype turned up a few times. V gene TRBV6-5 combines with J gene TRBJ2-4; D unresolved. The germline V gene encodes CDR1 MNHEY and CDR2 SVGAGI. This CDR3 region has 17 residues. V was clipped by 10 bases and J by 0 bases, with 22 bases between them. CDR3 sequence reads: CATSWSFTMVAKNIQYF. CDR3 nucleotides: TGTGCCACAAGTTGGTCATTTACCATGGTAGCCAAAAACATTCAGTACTTC.

The chain uses TRBV20-1 and TRBJ2-7; no clear D. Trimming removed 2 bases from V and 0 bases from J, with 8 bases in between. CDR1 is DFQATT, CDR2 SNEGSKA, per germline (reference sequence). The CDR3 runs to 13 residues. The CDR3 sequence: CSARQALSYEQYF. The CDR3, as DNA: TGCAGTGCTAGACAGGCGCTCTCCTACGAGCAGTACTTC.

This clonotype was found many times. The rearrangement links TRBV28 to TRBJ1-5; D not resolved. Trimming took off 7 bases at V and 0 bases at J, with 13 bases between the two ends. The germline CDR1 and CDR2 sequences are MDHEN and SYDVKM. CDR3 length: 15 amino acids. The CDR3 region has the DNA TGTGCCAGCATCTCTCGAAAGTATAGCAATCAGCCCCAGCATTTT. The encoded protein is CASISRKYSNQPQHF.

The gene calls are TRBV5-1 and TRBJ2-1; 12 positions match TRBD2. After removal of 2 bases from V and 8 bases from J, the junction contained 8 bases not matched to a gene. The CDR3 has 16 residues. Germline V gene data show CDR1 as SGHRS and CDR2 as YFSETQ. CDR3 amino acids: CASSLRLAGVIDEQFF. The CDR3 DNA reads TGCGCCAGCAGCTTACGACTAGCGGGAGTCATCGATGAGCAGTTCTTC.

This clonotype was counted only a few times. The chain couples TRBV4-3 to TRBJ2-7; D possibly corresponds to TRBD1 (5 bases). From germline, CDR1 is LGHNA and CDR2 YSLEER. The CDR3 is 16 amino acids. Trimming cost V 0 bases and J 0 bases, with 12 bases left between them. In DNA form, the CDR3 reads TGCGCCAGCAGCCAAGATCTCCAGGGAATCTCCTACGAGCAGTACTTC. Residues: CASSQDLQGISYEQYF.

This clonotype has only a few counts. V gene TRBV20-1 combines with J gene TRBJ2-1, with 7 bases matching TRBD2. Germline-derived CDR1 and CDR2 are DFQATT and SNEGSKA (reference sequence). This CDR3 has 15 amino acids. With V trimmed by 0 bases and J by 4 bases, 6 bases remained unmatched. Here the CDR3 reads CSARDGTGGYNEQFF. The CDR3 DNA reads as TGCAGTGCTAGAGATGGGACGGGGGGATACAATGAGCAGTTCTTC.

The CDR3 coding sequence is TGTGCCAGCAGTCCCGAGGGGGGGGGCCCGAACACCGGGGAGCTGTTTTTT. Its protein product is CASSPEGGGPNTGELFF. The chain links TRBV6-1 to TRBJ2-2; the D gene is possibly TRBD2 (7 bases). Looked up from germline, CDR1 is MNHNS and CDR2 is SASEGT. V lost 5 bases and J 0 bases, leaving 16 bases between the germline ends. The CDR3 runs 17 residues.

This clonotype was found many times. The chain recombines TRBV5-1 with TRBJ2-7; 7 nucleotides line up with TRBD1. Germline lookup yields CDR1 SGHRS and CDR2 YFSETQ. J was trimmed by 2 bases and V by 0 bases; bases with no gene match: 2. There are 14 residues in the CDR3. The DNA for the CDR3 is TGCGCCAGCAGCTTGGTGGACAGGACCTACGAGCAGTACTTC. It encodes CASSLVDRTYEQYF.

The gene calls are TRBV20-1 and TRBJ1-1; D remains unclear. Germline V gene data show CDR1 as DFQATT and CDR2 as SNEGSKA (reference sequence). The V end was cut by 2 bases, the J end by 1 base, with 14 bases between. This CDR3 contains 15 residues. The DNA for the CDR3 is TGCAGTGCTAGAACCCTTCTGATTACGAACACTGAAGCTTTCTTT. Protein sequence: CSARTLLITNTEAFF.

This clonotype was observed at least ten times. The chain is built from TRBV4-1 and TRBJ2-1; 9 positions agree with TRBD2. From germline, CDR1 is MGHRA and CDR2 YSYEKL. The V gene end was trimmed by 5 bases and the J gene end by 4 bases; junction bases not matched to a gene: 6. CDR3 length equals 15 residues. DNA for the CDR3: TGCGCCAGCAGCTACTCGAGCGGGGGGTACAATGAGCAGTTCTTC. Protein sequence: CASSYSSGGYNEQFF.

This clonotype was detected ten times or more. The DNA for the CDR3 is TGCGCCAGCAGGGGGTCGGCCCAAGAGACCCAGTACTTC. It encodes CASRGSAQETQYF. The chain employs TRBV5-1 and TRBJ2-5; the D is unclear. The V and J ends lost 5 bases and 1 base respectively, with 9 bases between them. Germline lookup yields CDR1 SGHRS and CDR2 YFSETQ. The CDR3 runs 13 residues.